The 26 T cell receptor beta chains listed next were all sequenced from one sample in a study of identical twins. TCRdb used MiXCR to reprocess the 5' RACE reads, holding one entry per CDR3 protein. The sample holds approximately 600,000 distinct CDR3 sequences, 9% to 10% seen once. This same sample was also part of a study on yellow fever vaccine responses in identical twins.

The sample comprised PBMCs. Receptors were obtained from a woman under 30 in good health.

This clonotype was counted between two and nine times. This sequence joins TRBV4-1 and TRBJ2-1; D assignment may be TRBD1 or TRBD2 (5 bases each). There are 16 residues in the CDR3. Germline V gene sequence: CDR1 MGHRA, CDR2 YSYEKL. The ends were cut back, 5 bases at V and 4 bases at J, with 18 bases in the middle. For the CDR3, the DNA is TGCGCCAGCAGCTTTTGGGGACGGAAGATGTACAATGAGCAGTTCTTC. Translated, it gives CASSFWGRKMYNEQFF.

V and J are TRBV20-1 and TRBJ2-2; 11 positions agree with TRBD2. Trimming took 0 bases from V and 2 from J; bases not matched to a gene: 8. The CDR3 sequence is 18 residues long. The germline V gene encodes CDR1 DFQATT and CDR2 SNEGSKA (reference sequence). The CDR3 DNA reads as TGCAGTGCTAGAGATCCCTTGACTAGCGGGGTTAACACCGGGGAGCTGTTTTTT. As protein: CSARDPLTSGVNTGELFF.

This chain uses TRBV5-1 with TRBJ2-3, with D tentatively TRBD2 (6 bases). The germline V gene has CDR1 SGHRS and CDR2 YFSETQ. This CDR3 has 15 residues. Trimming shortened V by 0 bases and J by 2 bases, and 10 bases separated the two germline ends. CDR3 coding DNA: TGCGCCAGCAGCTTGGCGGGAGTTCCCACAGATACGCAGTATTTT. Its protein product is CASSLAGVPTDTQYF. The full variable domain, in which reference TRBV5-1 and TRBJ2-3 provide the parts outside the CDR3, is KAGVTQTPRYLIKTRGQQVTLSCSPISGHRSVSWYQQTPGQGLQFLFEYFSETQRNKGNFPGRFSGRQFSNSRSEMNVSTLELGDSALYLCASSLAGVPTDTQYFGPGTRLTVL.

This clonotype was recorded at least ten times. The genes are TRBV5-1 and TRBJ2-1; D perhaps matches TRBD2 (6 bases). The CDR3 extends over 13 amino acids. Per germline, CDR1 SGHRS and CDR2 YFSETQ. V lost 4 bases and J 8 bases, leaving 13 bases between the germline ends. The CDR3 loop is CASSPGDSDEQFF. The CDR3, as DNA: TGCGCCAGCAGCCCGGGGGATTCCGATGAGCAGTTCTTC.

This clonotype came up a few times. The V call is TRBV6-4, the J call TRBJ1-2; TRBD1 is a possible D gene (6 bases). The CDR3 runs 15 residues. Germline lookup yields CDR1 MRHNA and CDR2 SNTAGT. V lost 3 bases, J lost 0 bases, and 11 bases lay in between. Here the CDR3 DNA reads TGTGCCAGCAGTGAATCGGACAGTCCTAACTATGGCTACACCTTC. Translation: CASSESDSPNYGYTF.

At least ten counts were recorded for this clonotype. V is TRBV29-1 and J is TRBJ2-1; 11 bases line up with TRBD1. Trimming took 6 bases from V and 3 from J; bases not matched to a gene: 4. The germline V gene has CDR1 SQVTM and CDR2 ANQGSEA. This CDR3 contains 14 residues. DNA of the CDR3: TGCAGCGTAAGGACAGGGGGCTTCTACAATGAGCAGTTCTTC. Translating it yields CSVRTGGFYNEQFF.

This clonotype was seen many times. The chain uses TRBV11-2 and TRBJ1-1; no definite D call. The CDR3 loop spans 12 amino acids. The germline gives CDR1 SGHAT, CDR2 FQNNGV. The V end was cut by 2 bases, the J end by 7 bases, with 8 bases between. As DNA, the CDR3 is TGTGCCAGCAGCTTAACCCCGAATGAAGCTTTCTTT. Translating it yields CASSLTPNEAFF.

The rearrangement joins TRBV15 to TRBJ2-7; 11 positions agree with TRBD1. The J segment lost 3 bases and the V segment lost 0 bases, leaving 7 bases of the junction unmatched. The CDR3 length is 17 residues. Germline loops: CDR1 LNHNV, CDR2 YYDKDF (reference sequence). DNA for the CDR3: TGTGCCACCAGCAGAGACCTACCGGGACAGGGGGGCTACGAGCAGTACTTC. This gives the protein CATSRDLPGQGGYEQYF.

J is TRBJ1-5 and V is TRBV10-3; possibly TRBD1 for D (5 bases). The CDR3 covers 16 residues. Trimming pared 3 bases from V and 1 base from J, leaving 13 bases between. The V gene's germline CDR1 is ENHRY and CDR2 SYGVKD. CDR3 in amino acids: CAISEGDSASNQPQHF. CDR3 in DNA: TGTGCCATCAGTGAAGGGGACTCGGCGAGCAATCAGCCCCAGCATTTT.

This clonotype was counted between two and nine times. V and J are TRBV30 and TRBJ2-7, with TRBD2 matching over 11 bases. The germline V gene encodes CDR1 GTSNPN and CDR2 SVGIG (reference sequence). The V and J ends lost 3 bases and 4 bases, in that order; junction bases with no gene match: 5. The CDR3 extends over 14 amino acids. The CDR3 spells CAWSMGLAAYEQYF. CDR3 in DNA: TGTGCCTGGAGCATGGGACTAGCGGCGTACGAGCAGTACTTC.

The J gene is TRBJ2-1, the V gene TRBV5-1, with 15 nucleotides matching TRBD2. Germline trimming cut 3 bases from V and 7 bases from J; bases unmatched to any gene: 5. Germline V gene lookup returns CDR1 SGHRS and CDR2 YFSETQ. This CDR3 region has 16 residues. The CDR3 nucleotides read TGCGCCAGCAGCTGGACTAGCGGGGGGGCTAAGAATGAGCAGTTCTTC. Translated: CASSWTSGGAKNEQFF.

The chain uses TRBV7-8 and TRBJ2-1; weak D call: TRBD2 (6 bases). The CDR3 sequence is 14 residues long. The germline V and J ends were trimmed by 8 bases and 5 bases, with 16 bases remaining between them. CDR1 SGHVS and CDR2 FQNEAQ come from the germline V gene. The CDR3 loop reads CASLARGIDNEQFF. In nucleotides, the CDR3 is TGTGCCAGCTTGGCCCGCGGGATCGACAATGAGCAGTTCTTC.

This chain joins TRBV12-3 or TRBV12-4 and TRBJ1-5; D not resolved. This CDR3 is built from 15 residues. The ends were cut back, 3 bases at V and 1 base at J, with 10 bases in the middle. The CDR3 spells CASSFSDRSNQPQHF. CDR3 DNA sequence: TGTGCCAGCAGTTTTTCGGATCGGAGCAATCAGCCCCAGCATTTT.

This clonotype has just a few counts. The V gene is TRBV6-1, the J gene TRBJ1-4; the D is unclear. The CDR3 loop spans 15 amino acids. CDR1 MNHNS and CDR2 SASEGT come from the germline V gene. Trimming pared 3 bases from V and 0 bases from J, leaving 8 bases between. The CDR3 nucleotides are TGTGCCAGCAGTGAGGCAGCAGCAACTAATGAAAAACTGTTTTTT. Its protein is CASSEAAATNEKLFF.

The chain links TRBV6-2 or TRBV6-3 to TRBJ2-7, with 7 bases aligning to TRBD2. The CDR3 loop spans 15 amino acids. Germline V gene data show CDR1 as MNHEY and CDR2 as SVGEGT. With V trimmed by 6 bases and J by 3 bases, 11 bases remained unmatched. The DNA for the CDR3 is TGTGCCAGCAGCCGGCGGGTAGCGGGCCTCTACGAGCAGTACTTC. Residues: CASSRRVAGLYEQYF.

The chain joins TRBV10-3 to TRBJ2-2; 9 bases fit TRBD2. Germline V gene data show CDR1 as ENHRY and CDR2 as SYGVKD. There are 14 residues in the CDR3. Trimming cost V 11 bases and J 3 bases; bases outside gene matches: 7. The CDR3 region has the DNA TGTGCCTCGTGTAGCGGGAGAGACACCGGGGAGCTGTTTTTT. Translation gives CASCSGRDTGELFF.

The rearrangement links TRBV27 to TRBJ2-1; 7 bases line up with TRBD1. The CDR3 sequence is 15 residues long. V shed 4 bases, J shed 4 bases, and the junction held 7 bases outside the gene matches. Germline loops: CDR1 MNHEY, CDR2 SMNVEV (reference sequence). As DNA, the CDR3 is TGTGCCAGCAGTTGGAAAGGGGGCCAGTACAATGAGCAGTTCTTC. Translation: CASSWKGGQYNEQFF.

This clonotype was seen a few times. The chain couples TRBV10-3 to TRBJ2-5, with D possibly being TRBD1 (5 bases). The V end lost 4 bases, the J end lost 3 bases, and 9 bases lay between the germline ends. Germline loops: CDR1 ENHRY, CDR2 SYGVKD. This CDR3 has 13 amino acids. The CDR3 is CAISVRGEETQYF. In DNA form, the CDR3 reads TGTGCCATCAGTGTAAGGGGCGAAGAGACCCAGTACTTC.

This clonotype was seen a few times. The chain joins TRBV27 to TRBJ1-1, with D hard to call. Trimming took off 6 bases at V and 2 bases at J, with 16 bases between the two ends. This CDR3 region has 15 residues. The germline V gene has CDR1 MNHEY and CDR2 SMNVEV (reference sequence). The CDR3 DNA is TGTGCCAGCAGGGGAGAGATGGGCCTCAACACTGAAGCTTTCTTT. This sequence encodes CASRGEMGLNTEAFF.

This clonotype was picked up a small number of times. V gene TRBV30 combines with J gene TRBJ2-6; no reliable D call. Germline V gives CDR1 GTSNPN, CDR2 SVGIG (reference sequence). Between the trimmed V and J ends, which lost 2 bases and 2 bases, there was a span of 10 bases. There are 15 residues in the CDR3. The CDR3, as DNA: TGTGCCTGGAGTCTGGGTTTGACTGGGGCCAACGTCCTGACTTTC. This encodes CAWSLGLTGANVLTF.

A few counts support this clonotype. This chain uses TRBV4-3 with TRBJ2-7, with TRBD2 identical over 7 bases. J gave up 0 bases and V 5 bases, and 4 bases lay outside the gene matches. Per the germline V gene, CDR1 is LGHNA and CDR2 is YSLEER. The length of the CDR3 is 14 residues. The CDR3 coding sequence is TGCGCCAGCAGCTGGGGGGGGAGCTCCTACGAGCAGTACTTC. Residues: CASSWGGSSYEQYF.

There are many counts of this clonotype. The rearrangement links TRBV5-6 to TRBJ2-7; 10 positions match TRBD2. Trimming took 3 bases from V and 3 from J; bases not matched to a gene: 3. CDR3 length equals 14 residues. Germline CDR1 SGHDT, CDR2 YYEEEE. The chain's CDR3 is CASSSRTSGYEQYF. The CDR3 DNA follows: TGTGCCAGCAGCTCCCGGACTAGCGGCTACGAGCAGTACTTC.

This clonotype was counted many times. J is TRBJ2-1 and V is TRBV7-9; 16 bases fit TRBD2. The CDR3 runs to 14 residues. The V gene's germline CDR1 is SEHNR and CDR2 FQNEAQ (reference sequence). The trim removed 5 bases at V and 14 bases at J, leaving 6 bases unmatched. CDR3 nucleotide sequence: TGTGCCAGCAGCAAGCCGGGACTAGCGGGGGGGGAGTTCTTC. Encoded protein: CASSKPGLAGGEFF.

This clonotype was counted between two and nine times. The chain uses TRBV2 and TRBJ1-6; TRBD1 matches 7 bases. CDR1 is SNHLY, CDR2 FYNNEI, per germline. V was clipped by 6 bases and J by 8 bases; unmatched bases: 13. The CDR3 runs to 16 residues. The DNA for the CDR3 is TGTGCCAGCAGCGCCGTTTCAGGGGGAAAGGATTCACCCCTCCACTTT. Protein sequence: CASSAVSGGKDSPLHF. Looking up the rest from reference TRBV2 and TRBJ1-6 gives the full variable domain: EPEVTQTPSHQVTQMGQEVILRCVPISNHLYFYWYRQILGQKVEFLVSFYNNEISEKSEIFDDQFSVERPDGSNFTLKIRSTKLEDSAMYFCASSAVSGGKDSPLHFGNGTRLTVT.

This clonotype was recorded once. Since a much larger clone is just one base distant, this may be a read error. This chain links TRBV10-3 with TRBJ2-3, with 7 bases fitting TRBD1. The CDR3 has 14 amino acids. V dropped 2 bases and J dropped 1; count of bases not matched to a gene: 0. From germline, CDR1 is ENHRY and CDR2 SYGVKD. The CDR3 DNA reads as TGTGCCATCAGTGAGACAGGGGGCACAGATACGCAGTATTTT. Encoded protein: CAISETGGTDTQYF.

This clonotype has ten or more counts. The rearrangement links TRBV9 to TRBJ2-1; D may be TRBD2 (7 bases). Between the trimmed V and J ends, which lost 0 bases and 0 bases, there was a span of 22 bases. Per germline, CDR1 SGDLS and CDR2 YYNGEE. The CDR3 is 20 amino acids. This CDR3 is CASSVESGGRGGNSYNEQFF. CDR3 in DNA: TGTGCCAGCAGCGTAGAATCGGGGGGCCGAGGCGGAAACTCCTACAATGAGCAGTTCTTC.